This T cell receptor beta chain was obtained from a study of cytomegalovirus exposure and HLA in healthy donors. Primers for the PCR totalled 60 Vbeta and 13 Jbeta. Data came from immunoSEQ multiplex PCR; TCRdb stores just in-frame clones and leaves some out. The sample holds over 150,000 clones; approximately 67% are singletons and the top ten take around 4.3%. This TCR was recovered from a woman aged 18-35 years in good health and CMV-seropositive. The source material was PBMCs.

As DNA, the CDR3 is TGTGCCAGCAGACCTGGGGCAGGGTATTCGGATACGCAGTATTTT. Translation gives CASRPGAGYSDTQYF. The V gene is TRBV27, the J gene TRBJ2-3; a possible D gene is TRBD1 (5 bases). In germline, CDR1 is MNHEY, CDR2 SMNVEV (reference sequence). There are 15 residues in the CDR3. Trimming removed 6 bases at V and 6 bases at J, with 19 bases between.